This T cell receptor (beta chain) derives from a study of blood T cell repertoires in COVID-19. Here immunoSEQ multiplex PCR was the method, and the copy in TCRdb shows in-frame clones only, minus some. The sample includes 20,000 to 30,000 clones, about 90% of them seen just once. The CDR3 totals 18 residues. With 2 bases clipped from V and 0 bases from J, the junction kept 11 bases outside the gene matches. Germline V gene lookup returns CDR1 SGHTA and CDR2 FQGNSA. This sequence was found in a woman between 55 and 75 years old with active COVID-19. Sequenced material: peripheral blood. The V call is TRBV7-2, the J call TRBJ2-7; 9 nucleotides match TRBD2. The CDR3 DNA reads TGTGCCAGCAGCTTACGCCGTAGCGGGAGCGGTAGCTCCTACGAGCAGTACTTC. As protein: CASSLRRSGSGSSYEQYF.